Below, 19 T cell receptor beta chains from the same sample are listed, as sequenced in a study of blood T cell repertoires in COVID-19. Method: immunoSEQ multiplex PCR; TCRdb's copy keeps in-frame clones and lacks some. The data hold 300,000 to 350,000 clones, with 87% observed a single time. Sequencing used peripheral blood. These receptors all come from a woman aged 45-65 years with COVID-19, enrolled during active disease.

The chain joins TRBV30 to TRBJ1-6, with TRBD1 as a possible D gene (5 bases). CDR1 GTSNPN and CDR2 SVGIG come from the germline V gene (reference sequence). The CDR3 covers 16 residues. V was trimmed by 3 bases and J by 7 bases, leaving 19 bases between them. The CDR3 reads CAWSRRVPQGNSPLHF. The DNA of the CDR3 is TGTGCCTGGAGCCGACGAGTACCTCAGGGCAATTCACCCCTCCACTTT.

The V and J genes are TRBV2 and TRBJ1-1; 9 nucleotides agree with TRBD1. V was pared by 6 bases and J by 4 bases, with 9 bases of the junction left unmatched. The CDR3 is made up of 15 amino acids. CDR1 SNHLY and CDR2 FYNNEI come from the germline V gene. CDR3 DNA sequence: TGTGCCAGCAGAAGGGAACAGGGGGCGCCCACTGAAGCTTTCTTT. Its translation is CASRREQGAPTEAFF.

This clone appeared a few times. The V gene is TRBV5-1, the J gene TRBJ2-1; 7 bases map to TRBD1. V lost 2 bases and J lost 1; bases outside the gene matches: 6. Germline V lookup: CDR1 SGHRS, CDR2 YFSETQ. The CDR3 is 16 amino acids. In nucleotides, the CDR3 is TGCGCCAGCAGCTTTTGGACAGGATTATCCTACAATGAGCAGTTCTTC. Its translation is CASSFWTGLSYNEQFF. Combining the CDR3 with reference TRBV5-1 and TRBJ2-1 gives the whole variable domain KAGVTQTPRYLIKTRGQQVTLSCSPISGHRSVSWYQQTPGQGLQFLFEYFSETQRNKGNFPGRFSGRQFSNSRSEMNVSTLELGDSALYLCASSFWTGLSYNEQFFGPGTRLTVL.

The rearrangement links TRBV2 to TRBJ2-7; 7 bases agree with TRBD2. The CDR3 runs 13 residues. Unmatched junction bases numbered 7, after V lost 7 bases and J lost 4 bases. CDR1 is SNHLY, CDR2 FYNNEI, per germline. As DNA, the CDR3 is TGTGCCAGCACTGAGGTGGGGGGGTACGAGCAGTACTTC. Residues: CASTEVGGYEQYF.

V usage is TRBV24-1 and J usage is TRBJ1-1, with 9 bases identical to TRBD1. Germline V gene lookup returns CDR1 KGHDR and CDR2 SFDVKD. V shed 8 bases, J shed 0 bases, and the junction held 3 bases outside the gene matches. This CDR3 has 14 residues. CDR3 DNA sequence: TGTGCCACCAAGGGACAGGGACTGAACACTGAAGCTTTCTTT. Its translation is CATKGQGLNTEAFF.

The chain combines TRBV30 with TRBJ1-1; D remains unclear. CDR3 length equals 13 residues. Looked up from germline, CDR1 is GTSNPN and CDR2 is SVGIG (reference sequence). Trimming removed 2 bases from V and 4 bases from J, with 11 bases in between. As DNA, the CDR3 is TGTGCCTGGAGTCTCGTGAAGAGCACTGAAGCTTTCTTT. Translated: CAWSLVKSTEAFF. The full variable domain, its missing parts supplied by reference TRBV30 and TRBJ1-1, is SQTIHQWPATLVQPVGSPLSLECTVEGTSNPNLYWYRQAAGRGLQLLFYSVGIGQISSEVPQNLSASRPQDRQFILSSKKLLLSDSGFYLCAWSLVKSTEAFFGQGTRLTVV.

In nucleotides, the CDR3 is TGTGCCAGCAGCTCAACGCCGGGACTAGCGGGAGGGCTGTTTTTT. It translates to CASSSTPGLAGGLFF. The V call is TRBV7-9, the J call TRBJ2-2; 15 bases match TRBD2. The CDR3 spans 15 residues. Germline trimming cut 4 bases from V and 13 bases from J; bases unmatched to any gene: 7. Germline-derived CDR1 and CDR2 are SEHNR and FQNEAQ (reference sequence).

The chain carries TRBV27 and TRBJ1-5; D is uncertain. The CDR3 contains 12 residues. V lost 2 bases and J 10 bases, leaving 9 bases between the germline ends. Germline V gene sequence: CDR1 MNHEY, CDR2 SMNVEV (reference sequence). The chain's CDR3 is CASSLSPFPQHF. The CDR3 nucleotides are TGTGCCAGCAGTTTAAGCCCTTTCCCCCAGCATTTT.

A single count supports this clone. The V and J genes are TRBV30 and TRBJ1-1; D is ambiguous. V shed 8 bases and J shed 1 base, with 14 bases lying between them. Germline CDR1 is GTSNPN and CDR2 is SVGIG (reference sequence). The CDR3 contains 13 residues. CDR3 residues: CARAREPNTEAFF. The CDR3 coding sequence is TGTGCCCGCGCGAGGGAACCGAACACTGAAGCTTTCTTT.

The CDR3 protein is CAGTSGGGSEQYF. In DNA, the CDR3 is TGTGCCGGGACTTCGGGTGGAGGGAGCGAGCAGTACTTC. The chain carries TRBV30 and TRBJ2-7, with a possible D match to TRBD2 (6 bases). Germline V gene data show CDR1 as GTSNPN and CDR2 as SVGIG (reference sequence). Between the trimmed V and J ends, which lost 8 bases and 6 bases, there was a span of 20 bases. This CDR3 region has 13 residues.

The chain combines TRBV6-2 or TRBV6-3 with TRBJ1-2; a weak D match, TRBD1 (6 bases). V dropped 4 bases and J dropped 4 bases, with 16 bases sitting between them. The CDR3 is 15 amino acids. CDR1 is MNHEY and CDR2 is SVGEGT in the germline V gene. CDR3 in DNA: TGTGCCAGCAGTTTAGGATCTACAGGGATCTATGGCTACACCTTC. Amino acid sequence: CASSLGSTGIYGYTF.

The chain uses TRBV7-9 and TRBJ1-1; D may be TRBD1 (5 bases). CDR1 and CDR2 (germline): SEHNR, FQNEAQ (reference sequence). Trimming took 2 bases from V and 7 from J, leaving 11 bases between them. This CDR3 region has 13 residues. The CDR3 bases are TGTGCCAGCAGCTTATTCGAACAGGTTGAAGCTTTCTTT. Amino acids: CASSLFEQVEAFF.

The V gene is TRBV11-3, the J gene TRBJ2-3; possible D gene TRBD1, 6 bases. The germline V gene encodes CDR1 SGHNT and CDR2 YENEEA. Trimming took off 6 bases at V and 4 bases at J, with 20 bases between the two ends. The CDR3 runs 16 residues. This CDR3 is CASRRRGPAGPDTQYF. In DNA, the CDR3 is TGTGCCAGCAGACGCAGGGGACCAGCTGGGCCAGATACGCAGTATTTT.

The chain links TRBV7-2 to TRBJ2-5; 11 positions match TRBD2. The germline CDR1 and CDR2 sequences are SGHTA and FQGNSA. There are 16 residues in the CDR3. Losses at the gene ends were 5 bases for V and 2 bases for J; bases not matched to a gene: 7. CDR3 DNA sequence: TGTGCCAGCAGCCCAGTGGGACTAGCGGATCAAGAGACCCAGTACTTC. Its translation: CASSPVGLADQETQYF.

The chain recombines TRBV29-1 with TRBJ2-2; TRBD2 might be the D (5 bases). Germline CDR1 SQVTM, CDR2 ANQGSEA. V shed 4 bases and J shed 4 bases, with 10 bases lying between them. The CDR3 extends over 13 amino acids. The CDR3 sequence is CSVAGISTGELFF. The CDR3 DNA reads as TGCAGCGTTGCCGGGATTAGCACCGGGGAGCTGTTTTTT.

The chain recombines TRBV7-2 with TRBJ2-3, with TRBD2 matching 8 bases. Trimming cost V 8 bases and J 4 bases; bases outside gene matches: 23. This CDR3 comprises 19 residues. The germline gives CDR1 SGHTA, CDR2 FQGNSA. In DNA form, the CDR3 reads TGTGCCAGCCCCATAACACGGATTATAGGGACTAGTTTCCCAGATACGCAGTATTTT. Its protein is CASPITRIIGTSFPDTQYF.

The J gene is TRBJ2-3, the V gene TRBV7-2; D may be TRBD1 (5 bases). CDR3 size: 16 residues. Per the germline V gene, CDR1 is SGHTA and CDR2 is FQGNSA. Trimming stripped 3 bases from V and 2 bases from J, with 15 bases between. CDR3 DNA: TGTGCCAGCAGCTTGGACGCAGGGCAGCCCACAGATACGCAGTATTTT. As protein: CASSLDAGQPTDTQYF.

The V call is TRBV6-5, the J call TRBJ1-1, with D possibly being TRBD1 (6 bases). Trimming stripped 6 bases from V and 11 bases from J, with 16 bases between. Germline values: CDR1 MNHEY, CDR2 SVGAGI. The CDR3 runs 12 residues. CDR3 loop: CASSVQGGRAFF. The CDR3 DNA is TGTGCCAGCAGCGTACAGGGTGGCAGGGCTTTCTTT.

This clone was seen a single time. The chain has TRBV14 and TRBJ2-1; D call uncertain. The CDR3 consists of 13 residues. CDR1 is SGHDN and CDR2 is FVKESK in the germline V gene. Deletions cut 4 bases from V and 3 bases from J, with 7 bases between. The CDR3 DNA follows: TGTGCCAGCAGCCGTAGCAACTACAATGAGCAGTTCTTC. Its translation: CASSRSNYNEQFF.